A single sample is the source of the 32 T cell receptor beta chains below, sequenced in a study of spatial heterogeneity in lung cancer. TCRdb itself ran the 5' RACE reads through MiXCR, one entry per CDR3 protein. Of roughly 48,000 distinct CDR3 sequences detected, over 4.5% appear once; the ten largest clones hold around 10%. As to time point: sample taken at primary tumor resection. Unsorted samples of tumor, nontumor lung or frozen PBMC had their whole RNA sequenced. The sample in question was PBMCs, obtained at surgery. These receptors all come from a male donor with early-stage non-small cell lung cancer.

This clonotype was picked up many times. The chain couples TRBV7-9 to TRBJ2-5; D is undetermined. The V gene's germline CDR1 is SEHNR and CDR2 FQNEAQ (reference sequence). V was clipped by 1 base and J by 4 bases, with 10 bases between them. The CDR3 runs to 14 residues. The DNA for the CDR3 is TGTGCCAGCAGCTTAGTAGTCAGGACAGAGACCCAGTACTTC. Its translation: CASSLVVRTETQYF.

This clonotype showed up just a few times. Here the CDR3 DNA reads TGTGCCAGCAGTTTAGCTAGCGGTTCAGGGGATACGCAGTATTTT. This codes for CASSLASGSGDTQYF. The chain links TRBV12-3 or TRBV12-4 to TRBJ2-3; D is possibly TRBD2 (6 bases). V was trimmed by 0 bases and J by 6 bases, leaving 13 bases between them. The CDR3 length is 15 residues.

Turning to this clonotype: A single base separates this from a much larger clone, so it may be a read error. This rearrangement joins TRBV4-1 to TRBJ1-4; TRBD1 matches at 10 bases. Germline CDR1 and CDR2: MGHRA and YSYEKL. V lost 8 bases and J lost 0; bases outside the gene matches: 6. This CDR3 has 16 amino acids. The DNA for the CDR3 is TGCGCCAGCTGCCTGACAGGGGGCCCAACTAATGAAAAACTGTTTTTT. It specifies CASCLTGGPTNEKLFF.

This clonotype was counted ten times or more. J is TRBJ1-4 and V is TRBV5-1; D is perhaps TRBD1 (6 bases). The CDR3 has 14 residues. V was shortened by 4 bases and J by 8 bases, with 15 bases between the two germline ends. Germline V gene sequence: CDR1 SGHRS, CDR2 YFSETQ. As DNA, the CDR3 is TGCGCCAGCAGCCCAGGGACAAGAGGAGAAAAACTGTTTTTT. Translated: CASSPGTRGEKLFF.

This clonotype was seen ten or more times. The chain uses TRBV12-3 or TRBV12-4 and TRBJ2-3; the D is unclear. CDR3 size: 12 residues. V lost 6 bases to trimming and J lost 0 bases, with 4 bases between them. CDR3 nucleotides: TGTGCCAGCAGGATGAGCACAGATACGCAGTATTTT. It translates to CASRMSTDTQYF.

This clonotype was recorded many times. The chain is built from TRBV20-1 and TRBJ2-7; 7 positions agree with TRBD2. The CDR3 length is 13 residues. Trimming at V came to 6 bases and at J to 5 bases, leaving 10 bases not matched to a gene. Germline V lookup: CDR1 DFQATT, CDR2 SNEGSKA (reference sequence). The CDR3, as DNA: TGCAGTGCCGAGGGGCGGGAGTGGAACGAGCAGTACTTC. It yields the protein CSAEGREWNEQYF.

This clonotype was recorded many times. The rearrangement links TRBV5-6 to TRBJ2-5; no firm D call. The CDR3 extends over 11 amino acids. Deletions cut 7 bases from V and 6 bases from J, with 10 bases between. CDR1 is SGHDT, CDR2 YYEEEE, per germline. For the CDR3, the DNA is TGTGCCAGCGTGCCTTTGAAGACCCAGTACTTC. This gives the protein CASVPLKTQYF. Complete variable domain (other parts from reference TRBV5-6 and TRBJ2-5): DAGVTQSPTHLIKTRGQQVTLRCSPKSGHDTVSWYQQALGQGPQFIFQYYEEEERQRGNFPDRFSGHQFPNYSSELNVNALLLGDSALYLCASVPLKTQYFGPGTRLLVL.

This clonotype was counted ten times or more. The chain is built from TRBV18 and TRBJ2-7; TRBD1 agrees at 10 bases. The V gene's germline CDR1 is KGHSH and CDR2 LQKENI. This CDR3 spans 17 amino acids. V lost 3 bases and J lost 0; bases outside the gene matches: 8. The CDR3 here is CASSPFLTGGYSYEQYF. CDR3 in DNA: TGTGCCAGCTCACCTTTCTTGACAGGGGGCTACTCCTACGAGCAGTACTTC.

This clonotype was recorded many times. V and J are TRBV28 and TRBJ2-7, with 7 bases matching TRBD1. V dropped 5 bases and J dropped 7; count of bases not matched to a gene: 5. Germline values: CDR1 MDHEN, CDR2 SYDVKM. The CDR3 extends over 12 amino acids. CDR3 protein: CASSPPGGEQYF. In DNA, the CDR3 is TGTGCCAGCAGTCCGCCAGGGGGTGAGCAGTACTTC.

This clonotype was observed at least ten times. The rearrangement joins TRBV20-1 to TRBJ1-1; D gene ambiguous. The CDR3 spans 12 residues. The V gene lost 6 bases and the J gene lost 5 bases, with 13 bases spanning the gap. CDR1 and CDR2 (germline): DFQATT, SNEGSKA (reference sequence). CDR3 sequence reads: CSALYGVTEAFF. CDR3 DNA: TGCAGTGCCCTCTATGGGGTGACTGAAGCTTTCTTT.

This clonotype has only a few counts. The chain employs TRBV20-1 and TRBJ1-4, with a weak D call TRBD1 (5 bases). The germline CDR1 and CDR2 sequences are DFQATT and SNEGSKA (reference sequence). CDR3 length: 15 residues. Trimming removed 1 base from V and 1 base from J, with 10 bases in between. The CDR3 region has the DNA TGCAGTGCTAGAGTCCTAGGGGAAACTAATGAAAAACTGTTTTTT. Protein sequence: CSARVLGETNEKLFF.

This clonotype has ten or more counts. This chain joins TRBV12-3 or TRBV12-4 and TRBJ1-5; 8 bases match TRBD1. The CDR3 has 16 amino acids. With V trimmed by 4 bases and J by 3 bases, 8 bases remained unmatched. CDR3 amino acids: CASSSSTGVSNQPQHF. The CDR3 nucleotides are TGTGCCAGCAGTTCGTCGACAGGGGTATCCAATCAGCCCCAGCATTTT.

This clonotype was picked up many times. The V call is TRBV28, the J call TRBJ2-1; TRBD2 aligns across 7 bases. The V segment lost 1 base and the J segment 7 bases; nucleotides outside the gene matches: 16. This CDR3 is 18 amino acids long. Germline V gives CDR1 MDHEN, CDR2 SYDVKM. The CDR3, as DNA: TGTGCCAGCAGTTTATCCCCTGGACTAGGAGGTTTTGAGAATGAGCAGTTCTTC. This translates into CASSLSPGLGGFENEQFF.

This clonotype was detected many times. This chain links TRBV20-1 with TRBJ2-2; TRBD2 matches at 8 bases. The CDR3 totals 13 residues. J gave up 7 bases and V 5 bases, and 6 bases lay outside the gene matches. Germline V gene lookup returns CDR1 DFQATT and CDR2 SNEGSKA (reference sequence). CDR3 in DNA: TGCAGTGCTGAGGCGGGAGGCAGCGGGGAGCTGTTTTTT. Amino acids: CSAEAGGSGELFF.

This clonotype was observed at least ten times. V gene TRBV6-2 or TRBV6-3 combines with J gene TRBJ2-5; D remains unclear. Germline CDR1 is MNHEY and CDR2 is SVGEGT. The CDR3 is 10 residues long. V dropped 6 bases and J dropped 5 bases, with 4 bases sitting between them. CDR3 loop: CASRRETQYF. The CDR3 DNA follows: TGTGCCAGCAGGCGGGAGACCCAGTACTTC.

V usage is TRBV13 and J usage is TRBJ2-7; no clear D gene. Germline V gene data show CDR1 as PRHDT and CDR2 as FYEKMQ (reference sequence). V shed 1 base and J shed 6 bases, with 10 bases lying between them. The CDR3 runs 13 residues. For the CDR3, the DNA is TGTGCCAGCAGCTTAGCGGGCCCCTCCGAGCAGTACTTC. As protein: CASSLAGPSEQYF.

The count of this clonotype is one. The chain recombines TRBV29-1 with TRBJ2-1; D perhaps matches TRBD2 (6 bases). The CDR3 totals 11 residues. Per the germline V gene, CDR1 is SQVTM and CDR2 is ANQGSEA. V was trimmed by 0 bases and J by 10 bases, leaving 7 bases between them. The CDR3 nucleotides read TGCAGCGTTGAAGAGGCGGGAGAGCAGTTCTTC. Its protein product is CSVEEAGEQFF.

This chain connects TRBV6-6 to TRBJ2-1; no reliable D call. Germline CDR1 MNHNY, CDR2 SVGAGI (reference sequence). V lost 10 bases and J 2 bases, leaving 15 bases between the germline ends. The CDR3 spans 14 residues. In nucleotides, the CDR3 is TGTGCCACCAGAACAGCACCCCCCTACAATGAGCAGTTCTTC. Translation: CATRTAPPYNEQFF.

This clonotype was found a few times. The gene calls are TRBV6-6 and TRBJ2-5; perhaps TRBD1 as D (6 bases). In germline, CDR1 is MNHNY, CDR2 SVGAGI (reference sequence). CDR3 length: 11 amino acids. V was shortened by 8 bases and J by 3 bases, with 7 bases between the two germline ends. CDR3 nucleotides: TGTGCCAGCGGGGGCGAAGAGACCCAGTACTTC. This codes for CASGGEETQYF.

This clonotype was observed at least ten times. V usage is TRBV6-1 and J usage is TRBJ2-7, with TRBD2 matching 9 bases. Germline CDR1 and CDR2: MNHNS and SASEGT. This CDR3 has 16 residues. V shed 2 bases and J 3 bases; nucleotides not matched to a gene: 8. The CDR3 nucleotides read TGTGCCAGCAGTGAATCGGCCGGGCGGGAGGGCTACGAGCAGTACTTC. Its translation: CASSESAGREGYEQYF.

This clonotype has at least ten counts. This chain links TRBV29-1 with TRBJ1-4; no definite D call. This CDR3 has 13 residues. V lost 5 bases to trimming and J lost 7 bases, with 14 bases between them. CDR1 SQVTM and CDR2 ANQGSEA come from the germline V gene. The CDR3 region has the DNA TGCAGCGTTCCGACGGATGGGATTGAAAAACTGTTTTTT. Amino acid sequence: CSVPTDGIEKLFF.

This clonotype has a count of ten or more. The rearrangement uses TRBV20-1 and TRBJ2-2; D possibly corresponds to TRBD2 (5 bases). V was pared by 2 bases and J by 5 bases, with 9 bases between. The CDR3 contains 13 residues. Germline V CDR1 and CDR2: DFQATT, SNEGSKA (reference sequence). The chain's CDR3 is CSARRGSTGELFF. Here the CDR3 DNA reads TGCAGTGCTAGAAGAGGGTCAACCGGGGAGCTGTTTTTT.

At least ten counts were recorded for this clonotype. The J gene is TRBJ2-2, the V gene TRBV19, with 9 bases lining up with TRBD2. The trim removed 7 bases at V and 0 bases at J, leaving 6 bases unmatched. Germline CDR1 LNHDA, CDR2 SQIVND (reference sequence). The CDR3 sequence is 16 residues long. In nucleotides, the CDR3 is TGTGCCAGTAAGAGACTAGCGGAAACGAACACCGGGGAGCTGTTTTTT. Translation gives CASKRLAETNTGELFF.

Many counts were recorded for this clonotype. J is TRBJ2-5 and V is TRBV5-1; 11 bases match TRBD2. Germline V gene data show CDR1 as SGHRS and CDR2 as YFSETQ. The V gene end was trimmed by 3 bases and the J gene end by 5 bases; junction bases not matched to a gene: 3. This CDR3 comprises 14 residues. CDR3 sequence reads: CASSSGTSGETQYF. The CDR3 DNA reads TGCGCCAGCAGCTCGGGGACTAGCGGCGAGACCCAGTACTTC.

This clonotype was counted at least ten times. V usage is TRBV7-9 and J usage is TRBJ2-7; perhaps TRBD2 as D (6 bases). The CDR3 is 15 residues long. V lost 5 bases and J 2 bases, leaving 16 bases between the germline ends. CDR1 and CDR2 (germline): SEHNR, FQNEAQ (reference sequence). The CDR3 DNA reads TGTGCCAGCAGCCCACTGGGGGGATTTGCCTACGAGCAGTACTTC. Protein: CASSPLGGFAYEQYF.

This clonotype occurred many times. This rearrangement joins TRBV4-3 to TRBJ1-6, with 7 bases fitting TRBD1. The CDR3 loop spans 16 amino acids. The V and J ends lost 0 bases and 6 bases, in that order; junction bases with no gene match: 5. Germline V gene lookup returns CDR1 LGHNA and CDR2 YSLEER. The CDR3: CASSQDRQGGNSPLHF. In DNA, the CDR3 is TGCGCCAGCAGCCAAGATCGCCAGGGGGGTAATTCACCCCTCCACTTT.

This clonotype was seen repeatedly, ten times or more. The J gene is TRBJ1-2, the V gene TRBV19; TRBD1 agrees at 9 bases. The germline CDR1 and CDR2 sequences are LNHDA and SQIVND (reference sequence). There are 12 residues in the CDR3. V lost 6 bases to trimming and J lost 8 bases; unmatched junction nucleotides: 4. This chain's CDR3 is CASRDRGGGYTF. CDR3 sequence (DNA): TGTGCCAGTAGGGACAGGGGTGGCGGCTACACCTTC.

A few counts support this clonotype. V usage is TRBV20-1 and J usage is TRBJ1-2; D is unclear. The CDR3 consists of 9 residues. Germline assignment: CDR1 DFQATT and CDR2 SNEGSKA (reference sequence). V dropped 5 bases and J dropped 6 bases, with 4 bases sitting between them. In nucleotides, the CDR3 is TGCAGTGCTCTGGATGGCTACACCTTC. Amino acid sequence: CSALDGYTF.

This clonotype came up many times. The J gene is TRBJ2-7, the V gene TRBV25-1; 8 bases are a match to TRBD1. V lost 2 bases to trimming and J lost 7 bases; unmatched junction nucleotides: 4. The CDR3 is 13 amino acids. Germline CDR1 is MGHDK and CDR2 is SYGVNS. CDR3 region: CASSEMTGEEQYF. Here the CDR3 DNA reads TGTGCCAGCAGTGAAATGACAGGGGAAGAGCAGTACTTC.

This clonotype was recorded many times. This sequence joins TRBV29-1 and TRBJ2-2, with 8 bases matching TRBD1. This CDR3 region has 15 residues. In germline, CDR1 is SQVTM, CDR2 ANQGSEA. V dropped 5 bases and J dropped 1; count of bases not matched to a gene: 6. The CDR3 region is CSVKGTGMNTGELFF. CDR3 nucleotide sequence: TGCAGCGTTAAGGGGACAGGCATGAACACCGGGGAGCTGTTTTTT.

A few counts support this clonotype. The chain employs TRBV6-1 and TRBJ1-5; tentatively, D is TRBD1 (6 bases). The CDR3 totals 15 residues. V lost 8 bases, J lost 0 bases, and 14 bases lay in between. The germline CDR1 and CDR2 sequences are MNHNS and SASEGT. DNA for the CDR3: TGTGCCAGCGTAGGGGGGCCTCTTAGCAATCAGCCCCAGCATTTT. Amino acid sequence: CASVGGPLSNQPQHF.

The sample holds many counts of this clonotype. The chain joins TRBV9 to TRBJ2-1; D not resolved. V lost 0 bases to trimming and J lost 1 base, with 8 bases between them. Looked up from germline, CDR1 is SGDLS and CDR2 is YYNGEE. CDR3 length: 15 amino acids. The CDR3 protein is CASSVAGPSYNEQFF. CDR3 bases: TGTGCCAGCAGCGTAGCCGGCCCTTCCTACAATGAGCAGTTCTTC.